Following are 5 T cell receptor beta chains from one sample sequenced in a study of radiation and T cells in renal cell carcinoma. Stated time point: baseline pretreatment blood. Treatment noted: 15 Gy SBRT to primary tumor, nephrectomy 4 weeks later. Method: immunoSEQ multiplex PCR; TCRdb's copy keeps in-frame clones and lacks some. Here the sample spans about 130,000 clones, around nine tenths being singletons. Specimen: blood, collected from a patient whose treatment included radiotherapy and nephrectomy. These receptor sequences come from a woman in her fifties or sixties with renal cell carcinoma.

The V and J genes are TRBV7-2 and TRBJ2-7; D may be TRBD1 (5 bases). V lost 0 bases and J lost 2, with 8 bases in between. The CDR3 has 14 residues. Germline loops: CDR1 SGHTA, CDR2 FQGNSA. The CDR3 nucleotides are TGTGCCAGCAGCTTAGCTCCAGGGCCCTACGAGCAGTACTTC. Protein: CASSLAPGPYEQYF.

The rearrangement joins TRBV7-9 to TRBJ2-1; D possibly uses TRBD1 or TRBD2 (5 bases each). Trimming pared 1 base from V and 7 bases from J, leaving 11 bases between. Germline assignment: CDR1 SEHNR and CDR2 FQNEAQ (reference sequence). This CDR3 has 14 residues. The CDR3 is CASSLGGRYNEQFF. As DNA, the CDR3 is TGTGCCAGCAGCTTAGGGGGACGGTATAATGAGCAGTTCTTC.

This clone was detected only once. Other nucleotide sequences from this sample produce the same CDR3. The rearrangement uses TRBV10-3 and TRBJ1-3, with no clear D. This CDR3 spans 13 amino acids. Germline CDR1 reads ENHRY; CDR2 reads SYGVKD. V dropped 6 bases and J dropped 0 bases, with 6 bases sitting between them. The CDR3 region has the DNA TGTGCCATCAGGCCACCCTCTGGAAACACCATATATTTT. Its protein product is CAIRPPSGNTIYF.

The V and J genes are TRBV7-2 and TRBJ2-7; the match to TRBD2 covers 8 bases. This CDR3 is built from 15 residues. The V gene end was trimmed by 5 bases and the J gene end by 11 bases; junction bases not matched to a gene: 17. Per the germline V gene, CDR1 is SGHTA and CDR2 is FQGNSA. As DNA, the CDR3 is TGTGCCAGCAGCGCCCCCCTAGCGGGCACCTCTATTGAGTACTTC. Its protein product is CASSAPLAGTSIEYF.

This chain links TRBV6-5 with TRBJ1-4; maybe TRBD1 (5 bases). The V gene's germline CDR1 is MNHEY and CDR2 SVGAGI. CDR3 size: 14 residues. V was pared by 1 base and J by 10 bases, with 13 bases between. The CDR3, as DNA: TGTGCCAGCAGTTACTTAACTAAAACAGGAAAACTGTTTTTT. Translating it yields CASSYLTKTGKLFF.